This T cell receptor (beta chain) comes out of a study of T cells in Graves' hyperthyroidism and ophthalmopathy. This clonotype occurred many times. Template material for amplifying TCR beta CDR3 regions consisted of RNA transcripts. Using the HTBI primer set, a first-round RT-PCR was run on the TCR CDR3. TCRdb re-analysed the multiplex PCR reads in MiXCR, keeping a single row per CDR3 protein. There are around 190,000 distinct CDR3 sequences in the sample; about a sixth occur only once, and around 48% lies in the top ten. Graves' hyperthyroidism is called stable when ophthalmopathy does not progress within 18 months. Exclusion of a patient resulted from uncontrolled infection, other autoimmune disease, pregnancy or lactation. The clonotype was recovered from a woman aged 50 to 60 with Graves' hyperthyroidism. Sequenced material: blood.

The CDR3 protein is CSVTKGVTNYGYTF. The CDR3 bases are TGCAGCGTGACAAAGGGGGTGACGAACTATGGCTACACCTTC. The rearrangement uses TRBV29-1 and TRBJ1-2; tentative D call: TRBD1 (6 bases). Germline V lookup: CDR1 SQVTM, CDR2 ANQGSEA. The ends were cut back, 6 bases at V and 2 bases at J, with 16 bases in the middle. There are 14 residues in the CDR3. Variable domain in full (rest from reference TRBV29-1 and TRBJ1-2): SAVISQKPSRDICQRGTSLTIQCQVDSQVTMMFWYRQQPGQSLTLIATANQGSEATYESGFVIDKFPISRPNLTFSTLTVSNMSPEDSSIYLCSVTKGVTNYGYTFGSGTRLTVV.